The 17 T cell receptor beta chains reported below all come from one sample, sequenced in a study of blood T cell repertoires in COVID-19. Profiling relied on immunoSEQ multiplex PCR, and the TCRdb table lists in-frame clones only, not all of them. The sample yields 53,000 or so clones, around 76% seen once. Sequencing used peripheral blood. These receptors were obtained from a man aged 45-60 years with active or convalescent COVID-19.

The chain joins TRBV23-1 to TRBJ2-2, with D perhaps TRBD1 (6 bases). TRBV23-1 qualifies as an ORF whose function is uncertain. This CDR3 spans 17 amino acids. Deletions cut 0 bases from V and 5 bases from J, with 16 bases between. DNA for the CDR3: TGCGCCAGCAGTCAATCGGGACAAGCCCCGGGGACCGGGGAGCTGTTTTTT. Protein product: CASSQSGQAPGTGELFF.

The chain recombines TRBV7-2 with TRBJ2-5, with 7 positions matching TRBD2. Germline lookup yields CDR1 SGHTA and CDR2 FQGNSA. The V segment lost 3 bases and the J segment 5 bases; nucleotides outside the gene matches: 9. This CDR3 has 15 amino acids. The CDR3 DNA is TGTGCCAGCAGCTTGGGTGCGGGAGCATGGGAGACCCAGTACTTC. Translating gives CASSLGAGAWETQYF.

The genes are TRBV3-1 (or the pseudogene TRBV3-2) and TRBJ1-3; D not resolved. The CDR3 spans 14 residues. Germline loops: CDR1 LGHDT, CDR2 YNNKEL (reference sequence). V was clipped by 3 bases and J by 1 base, with 7 bases between them. The CDR3 here is CASSQQISGNTIYF. CDR3 nucleotides: TGTGCCAGCAGCCAGCAGATATCTGGAAACACCATATATTTT.

Regarding this clone: Sequence at one end of the junction differs from germline and may be a read error. The chain carries TRBV6-6 and TRBJ1-2; 8 nucleotides match TRBD1. CDR1 is MNHNY, CDR2 SVGAGI, per germline (reference sequence). This CDR3 contains 11 residues. Here the CDR3 DNA reads TGTGCCAGCAGTGGGACAGGCCAGCCGATCTTC. Residues: CASSGTGQPIF.

This clone has a handful of counts. This chain connects TRBV12-3 or TRBV12-4 to TRBJ1-2; no firm D call. The CDR3 covers 13 residues. V was pared by 3 bases and J by 8 bases, with 13 bases between. This chain's CDR3 is CASSFLSDSGYTF. The CDR3 nucleotides read TGTGCCAGCAGTTTCCTCTCGGACTCGGGCTACACCTTC.

The count of this clone is one. V is TRBV11-1 and J is TRBJ1-3; D is possibly TRBD1 (5 bases). Trimming cost V 5 bases and J 4 bases, with 18 bases left between them. The CDR3 sequence is 16 residues long. CDR1 and CDR2 (germline): SGHAT, FQDESV (reference sequence). The CDR3 bases are TGTGCCAGCAGCGCCGGAACGCAGGGATACGGAAACACCATATATTTT. Its protein product is CASSAGTQGYGNTIYF.

The V call is TRBV5-6, the J call TRBJ1-2; TRBD1 might be the D (5 bases). Germline CDR1 reads SGHDT; CDR2 reads YYEEEE. The V end was cut by 0 bases, the J end by 13 bases, with 13 bases between. The CDR3 has 12 residues. The CDR3 loop is CASSLARGRLTF. The CDR3 DNA reads as TGTGCCAGCAGCTTGGCTAGGGGTCGTCTCACCTTC.

The sample holds one count of this clone. The CDR3 nucleotides read TGTGCCAGCTCAAGAGGTAAGCCGCCCAATGAGCAGTTCTTC. The encoded protein is CASSRGKPPNEQFF. The chain has TRBV18 and TRBJ2-1; D is ambiguous. Per germline, CDR1 KGHSH and CDR2 LQKENI. V lost 5 bases and J 6 bases, leaving 14 bases between the germline ends. The CDR3 spans 14 residues.

The rearrangement links TRBV19 to TRBJ2-1, with 7 bases lining up with TRBD1. Germline V gene data show CDR1 as LNHDA and CDR2 as SQIVND (reference sequence). This CDR3 contains 13 residues. After removal of 4 bases from V and 4 bases from J, the junction contained 1 base not matched to a gene. The DNA of the CDR3 is TGTGCCAGTAGTAGGGACAGTTACAATGAGCAGTTCTTC. Its translation: CASSRDSYNEQFF.

CDR3 sequence: CASRSDTRSAKAFF. As DNA, the CDR3 is TGTGCCAGCAGGTCGGACACCCGAAGCGCTAAAGCTTTCTTT. The chain employs TRBV28 and TRBJ1-1; TRBD1 is a possible D gene (5 bases). The CDR3 spans 14 residues. The germline V and J ends were trimmed by 6 bases and 9 bases, with 20 bases remaining between them. Looked up from germline, CDR1 is MDHEN and CDR2 is SYDVKM.

The chain uses TRBV5-6 and TRBJ1-1, with D unresolved. The V end was cut by 5 bases, the J end by 1 base, with 12 bases between. The CDR3 contains 14 residues. CDR1 is SGHDT, CDR2 YYEEEE, per germline. The CDR3 protein is CASRGVGENTEAFF. In DNA form, the CDR3 reads TGTGCCAGCAGAGGCGTGGGAGAGAACACTGAAGCTTTCTTT.

The rearrangement uses TRBV18 and TRBJ2-1; D is perhaps TRBD2 (6 bases). Germline CDR1 reads KGHSH; CDR2 reads LQKENI. The CDR3 has 15 residues. Trimming shortened V by 6 bases and J by 8 bases, and 20 bases separated the two germline ends. CDR3 DNA: TGTGCCAGCTCTCCGCTCGGGACTGTCAGGGATGAGCAGTTCTTC. Protein product: CASSPLGTVRDEQFF.

The CDR3 spells CASSPSGGDQPQHF. In DNA form, the CDR3 reads TGTGCCAGCAGCCCATCCGGAGGAGATCAGCCCCAGCATTTT. This chain joins TRBV3-1 (or the pseudogene TRBV3-2) and TRBJ1-5, with D unresolved. Germline V gene lookup returns CDR1 LGHDT and CDR2 YNNKEL (reference sequence). The CDR3 is 14 amino acids. The V gene lost 4 bases and the J gene lost 5 bases, with 12 bases spanning the gap.

The chain has TRBV7-9 and TRBJ1-6; 7 bases fit TRBD1. The V segment lost 1 base and the J segment 9 bases; nucleotides outside the gene matches: 6. CDR3 length: 15 amino acids. Germline assignment: CDR1 SEHNR and CDR2 FQNEAQ (reference sequence). The CDR3 region is CASSLGDRDRSPLHF. The DNA of the CDR3 is TGTGCCAGCAGCTTAGGAGACAGGGATCGTTCACCCCTCCACTTT.

The chain carries TRBV13 and TRBJ2-7; possible D gene TRBD2, 6 bases. Germline V gives CDR1 PRHDT, CDR2 FYEKMQ (reference sequence). The length of the CDR3 is 15 residues. Trimming took off 5 bases at V and 4 bases at J, with 18 bases between the two ends. CDR3 loop: CASSPYPGSGYEQYF. Here the CDR3 DNA reads TGTGCCAGCAGCCCCTACCCCGGGAGTGGTTACGAGCAGTACTTC.

The chain couples TRBV9 to TRBJ2-2; D might be TRBD1 (6 bases). The CDR3 is made up of 16 amino acids. Trimming removed 0 bases from V and 7 bases from J, with 16 bases in between. Looked up from germline, CDR1 is SGDLS and CDR2 is YYNGEE. The CDR3 region has the DNA TGTGCCAGCAGCGTAGGGGCGAGCGACAGGCTCGGGGAGCTGTTTTTT. Translating gives CASSVGASDRLGELFF. The full variable domain, in which reference TRBV9 and TRBJ2-2 provide the parts outside the CDR3, is DSGVTQTPKHLITATGQRVTLRCSPRSGDLSVYWYQQSLDQGLQFLIQYYNGEERAKGNILERFSAQQFPDLHSELNLSSLELGDSALYFCASSVGASDRLGELFFGEGSRLTVL.

This clone was detected only a few times. The V gene is TRBV7-3, the J gene TRBJ2-1; 7 nucleotides line up with TRBD2. Germline V gene sequence: CDR1 SGHTA, CDR2 FQGTGA. Trimming at V came to 4 bases and at J to 0 bases, leaving 6 bases not matched to a gene. The CDR3 contains 16 residues. DNA of the CDR3: TGTGCCAGCAGCTCCCAAAGCGGGACCTCCTACAATGAGCAGTTCTTC. It codes for CASSSQSGTSYNEQFF.